This T cell receptor beta chain was obtained from a study of blood T cells in healthy people across ages. As for the study in general: For every two T cells, template switching captured about one barcoded beta molecule.

Points from the study as a whole: Fewer expanded clones and more diversity marked long-lived versus aged donors.

In this sample, this clonotype turned up a few times. Its specificity is not known. Combining a sample-barcoded 5' primer with a J-beta primer mix, a second PCR ran for roughly 6 to 12 cycles. The template-switch adaptor was a 5' adaptor with 12 random nucleotides. It tagged each cDNA molecule. TCRdb used MiXCR to reprocess the 5' RACE reads, holding one entry per CDR3 protein. The sample has over 700,000 distinct CDR3 sequences, roughly 53% seen once; the top ten hold roughly 37%. Per-sample yields of isolated PBMCs were at least 7 million. The CDR3 has 16 residues. V was clipped by 4 bases and J by 2 bases, with 15 bases between them. CDR1 is MGHRA and CDR2 is YSYEKL in the germline V gene.

Sequencing was done on a sample of blood. The source is a man older than 75 in good health. The chain carries TRBV4-1 and TRBJ2-1; TRBD2 is a possible D gene (6 bases). CDR3 nucleotides: TGCGCCAGCAGCCGTACGGTCGGGAGCGCCTACAATGAGCAGTTCTTC. Its translation: CASSRTVGSAYNEQFF.